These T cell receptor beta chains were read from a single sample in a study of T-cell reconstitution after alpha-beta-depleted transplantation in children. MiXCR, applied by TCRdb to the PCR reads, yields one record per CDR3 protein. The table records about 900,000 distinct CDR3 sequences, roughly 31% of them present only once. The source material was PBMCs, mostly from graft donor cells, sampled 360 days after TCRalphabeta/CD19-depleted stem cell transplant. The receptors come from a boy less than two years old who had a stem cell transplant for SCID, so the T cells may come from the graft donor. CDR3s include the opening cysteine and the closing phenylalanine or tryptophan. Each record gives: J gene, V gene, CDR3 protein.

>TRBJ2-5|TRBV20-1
CSANGLAYQETQYF
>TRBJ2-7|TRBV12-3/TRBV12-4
CASSRGAHQALAYEQYF
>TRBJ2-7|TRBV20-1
CSAPGRGLYEQYF
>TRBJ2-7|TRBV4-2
CASSQVVGTYEQYF
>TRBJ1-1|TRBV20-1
CSAPGTDNTEAFF
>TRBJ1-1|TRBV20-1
CSLDPQWTGNTEAFF
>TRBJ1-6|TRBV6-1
CASSEVMDRGTKGSPLHF
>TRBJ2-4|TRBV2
CASSGRGPSRWNIQYF
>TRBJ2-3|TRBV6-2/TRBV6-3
CASSRTSDTQYF
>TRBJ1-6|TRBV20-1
CSARGGWDDRGSPLHF
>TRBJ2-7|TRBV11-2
CASSLLGWLAGEYEQYF
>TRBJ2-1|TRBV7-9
CASSLSGLGPYNEQFF
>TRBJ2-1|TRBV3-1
CASSSKGSYNEQFF
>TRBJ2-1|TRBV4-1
CASSRTQAGGRGDEQFF
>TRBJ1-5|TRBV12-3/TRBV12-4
CASSPRDQGQPQHF
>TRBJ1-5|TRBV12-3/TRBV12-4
CASRSGSNQPQHF